The present TCR beta chain was sequenced within a study of blood T cells in healthy people across ages. The use of a sample-barcoded 5' primer and a J-beta primer mix characterized a second PCR of about 7 to 12 cycles. TCRdb passed the 5' RACE reads through MiXCR, listing each CDR3 protein once. The table shows 1,300,000 or so distinct CDR3 sequences, with approximately 63% occurring only once. Sequenced: blood. The receptor was isolated from a man aged 18 to 30 in good health.

CDR3 DNA sequence: TGTGCCAGCAGCTTTTTAGCAGGGGGGCCCGGGGAGCTGTTTTTT. It encodes CASSFLAGGPGELFF. This chain links TRBV7-2 with TRBJ2-2; possible D gene TRBD1, 7 bases. Trimming took 3 bases from V and 6 from J, leaving 14 bases between them. Germline values: CDR1 SGHTA, CDR2 FQGNSA. The CDR3 totals 15 residues. Filled out from reference TRBV7-2 and TRBJ2-2, the complete variable domain reads GAGVSQSPSNKVTEKGKDVELRCDPISGHTALYWYRQSLGQGLEFLIYFQGNSAPDKSGLPSDRFSAERTGGSVSTLTIQRTQQEDSAVYLCASSFLAGGPGELFFGEGSRLTVL.